This T cell receptor (beta chain) emerged from a study of molecular identifiers for immune sequencing clone quantification. TCRdb fed the PCR reads into MiXCR, producing one record per CDR3 protein. The sample gives hundreds of thousands of distinct CDR3 sequences, 25% of which show up once; 0.78% is in the top ten. The CDR3 covers 17 residues. The germline CDR1 and CDR2 sequences are SGHAT and FQNNGV. Trimming cost V 4 bases and J 0 bases, with 16 bases left between them. This clonotype was obtained from a human donor in good health. Some libraries in this study had Jurkat cell RNA spiked in. Material: naive CD8+ T cells from blood, with Jurkat cell RNA spiked in. The subset was: FACS-sorted CD8+CD4-CCR7+CD45RA+ naive T cells. The V and J genes are TRBV11-2 and TRBJ1-3; D call uncertain. The CDR3 region has the DNA TGTGCCAGCAGCTCATGGAGGGCGGAACGCTCTGGAAACACCATATATTTT. Translated, it gives CASSSWRAERSGNTIYF.